These 30 T cell receptor beta chains were sequenced from one sample in a study of T cells after yellow fever vaccination. TCRdb independently ran MiXCR on the 5' RACE reads; one entry per CDR3 protein. The sample includes around 310,000 distinct CDR3 sequences, 8.7% of them seen just once. The sample consisted of PBMCs, taken on the day of the first yellow fever vaccination. The receptor set was obtained from a man younger than 35 who received the YFV17D yellow fever vaccine.

The rearrangement uses TRBV27 and TRBJ2-4; possible D gene TRBD2, 5 bases. Germline V gene sequence: CDR1 MNHEY, CDR2 SMNVEV (reference sequence). CDR3 length: 9 residues. V lost 6 bases and J lost 15, with 9 bases in between. As DNA, the CDR3 is TGTGCCAGCAGAGAAGGAGGGTACTTC. Translated: CASREGGYF.

The J gene is TRBJ2-2, the V gene TRBV5-1; tentatively, D is TRBD1 or TRBD2 (5 bases each). CDR1 and CDR2 (germline): SGHRS, YFSETQ. V was pared by 1 base and J by 4 bases, with 14 bases between. The CDR3 sequence is 16 residues long. CDR3 sequence: CASSLQGFGLTGELFF. The DNA for the CDR3 is TGCGCCAGCAGCTTGCAGGGCTTCGGACTCACCGGGGAGCTGTTTTTT.

This clonotype was detected ten times or more. The chain employs TRBV6-6 and TRBJ1-2; no definite D call. The CDR3 spans 13 residues. The germline gives CDR1 MNHNY, CDR2 SVGAGI (reference sequence). Trimming cost V 3 bases and J 8 bases, with 13 bases left between them. Written as DNA, the CDR3 is TGTGCCAGCAGTTATAGAGGGCTGGACGGCTACACCTTC. Its translation is CASSYRGLDGYTF.

This clonotype was found a few times. The chain joins TRBV7-2 to TRBJ2-4; possibly TRBD1 for D (7 bases). Trimming took off 2 bases at V and 9 bases at J, with 14 bases between the two ends. The CDR3 consists of 14 residues. Germline CDR1 and CDR2: SGHTA and FQGNSA. CDR3 in amino acids: CASSLSGGPGIQYF. CDR3 nucleotide sequence: TGTGCCAGCAGCTTATCAGGGGGGCCAGGCATTCAGTACTTC. Full variable domain (remainder filled in from reference TRBV7-2 and TRBJ2-4): GAGVSQSPSNKVTEKGKDVELRCDPISGHTALYWYRQSLGQGLEFLIYFQGNSAPDKSGLPSDRFSAERTGGSVSTLTIQRTQQEDSAVYLCASSLSGGPGIQYFGAGTRLSVL.

This clonotype has more than one count but fewer than ten. Here the CDR3 reads CASGFDGGSYEQYF. CDR3 nucleotide sequence: TGTGCCAGCGGGTTCGACGGGGGCTCCTACGAGCAGTACTTC. The chain is built from TRBV27 and TRBJ2-7, with D possibly matching TRBD2 (6 bases). The CDR3 runs to 14 residues. Per germline, CDR1 MNHEY and CDR2 SMNVEV (reference sequence). Trimming stripped 8 bases from V and 0 bases from J, with 14 bases between.

This clonotype was found a few times. The chain has TRBV2 and TRBJ2-1, with TRBD1 matching 10 bases. CDR1 is SNHLY, CDR2 FYNNEI, per germline. The CDR3 loop spans 14 amino acids. Trimming cost V 6 bases and J 4 bases; bases outside gene matches: 3. The CDR3 spells CASSVGQGYNEQFF. The CDR3 bases are TGTGCCAGCAGCGTGGGACAGGGGTACAATGAGCAGTTCTTC.

This clonotype was found many times. The rearrangement joins TRBV27 to TRBJ2-5, with TRBD2 matching 14 bases. Trimming took 6 bases from V and 4 from J; bases not matched to a gene: 4. This CDR3 spans 15 amino acids. In germline, CDR1 is MNHEY, CDR2 SMNVEV (reference sequence). CDR3 region: CASRRLAGGPETQYF. As DNA, the CDR3 is TGTGCCAGCAGGCGACTAGCGGGGGGGCCAGAGACCCAGTACTTC.

With regard to this clonotype: The junction does not match germline at one end; this may be a read error. J is TRBJ2-5 and V is TRBV7-9; perhaps TRBD2 as D (6 bases). This CDR3 comprises 13 residues. CDR1 and CDR2 from the germline V gene are SEHNR and FQNEAQ (reference sequence). This CDR3 is CASGLPTQVTQYF. The CDR3 DNA reads as TGTGCCAGCGGACTACCGACCCAAGTGACCCAGTACTTC.

The gene calls are TRBV6-5 and TRBJ1-3; D is unclear. There are 15 residues in the CDR3. The V end was cut by 4 bases, the J end by 0 bases, with 10 bases between. Germline V gene lookup returns CDR1 MNHEY and CDR2 SVGAGI. CDR3: CASSLDWASGNTIYF. The DNA for the CDR3 is TGTGCCAGCAGTTTAGACTGGGCCTCTGGAAACACCATATATTTT.

This clonotype was counted only a few times. V usage is TRBV20-1 and J usage is TRBJ1-2, with TRBD1 as a possible D gene (5 bases). Germline CDR1 DFQATT, CDR2 SNEGSKA (reference sequence). The CDR3 totals 14 residues. With 1 base removed from V and 2 bases from J, the gap between germline ends came to 11 bases. CDR3 coding DNA: TGCAGTGCTAGAGGGGGAGGGGTAAACTATGGCTACACCTTC. Translation gives CSARGGGVNYGYTF.

J is TRBJ2-1 and V is TRBV5-1; D might be TRBD1 or TRBD2, each matching 6 bases. The CDR3 is 16 amino acids. Deletions cut 4 bases from V and 9 bases from J, with 23 bases between. Germline V gene data show CDR1 as SGHRS and CDR2 as YFSETQ. This CDR3 is CASSDRVGGILGEQFF. The CDR3 bases are TGCGCCAGCAGCGATCGAGTAGGGGGGATCTTAGGTGAGCAGTTCTTC.

This clonotype was picked up many times. This chain uses TRBV6-1 with TRBJ1-1, with D hard to call. CDR1 MNHNS and CDR2 SASEGT come from the germline V gene. The CDR3 runs 14 residues. The ends were cut back, 3 bases at V and 1 base at J, with 9 bases in the middle. CDR3: CASSDSGGNTEAFF. CDR3 DNA: TGTGCCAGCAGTGATTCTGGCGGGAACACTGAAGCTTTCTTT.

This clonotype was picked up a small number of times. J is TRBJ2-1 and V is TRBV5-1; no firm D call. From germline, CDR1 is SGHRS and CDR2 YFSETQ. The ends were cut back, 2 bases at V and 9 bases at J, with 18 bases in the middle. The CDR3 covers 15 residues. The CDR3 nucleotides are TGCGCCAGCAGCTTCGTGCCTATCGGTTCGGCTGAGCAGTTCTTC. Protein product: CASSFVPIGSAEQFF.

The chain is built from TRBV4-1 and TRBJ1-1, with a weak D call TRBD1 (5 bases). Germline values: CDR1 MGHRA, CDR2 YSYEKL. V shed 1 base and J shed 5 bases, with 11 bases lying between them. The CDR3 runs 14 residues. This CDR3 is CASSQVRETTEAFF. The CDR3 nucleotides are TGCGCCAGCAGCCAAGTCAGGGAGACTACTGAAGCTTTCTTT.

This clonotype was detected only a few times. CDR3 sequence: CAISQDRAVLSSYNSPLHF. CDR3 in DNA: TGTGCCATCAGTCAGGACAGGGCTGTTCTCAGCTCCTATAATTCACCCCTCCACTTT. The V gene is TRBV10-3, the J gene TRBJ1-6; TRBD1 matches at 8 bases. CDR1 ENHRY and CDR2 SYGVKD come from the germline V gene. The CDR3 length is 19 residues. The junction had 12 bases not matched to a gene; V was cut back by 5 bases and J by 0 bases.

This clonotype was counted between two and nine times. The rearrangement joins TRBV18 to TRBJ2-1, with D perhaps TRBD1 (6 bases). The CDR3 covers 15 residues. V was cut by 6 bases and J by 6 bases, with 18 bases left in between. In germline, CDR1 is KGHSH, CDR2 LQKENI. In DNA, the CDR3 is TGTGCCAGCTCGTTTACCGGGACAATTACCAATGAGCAGTTCTTC. This gives the protein CASSFTGTITNEQFF.

This clonotype was recorded at least ten times. The CDR3 DNA sequence: TGCGCCAGCAGCCATGTGGGGGGCTACACCTTC. Its translation: CASSHVGGYTF. The V call is TRBV4-1, the J call TRBJ1-2; no reliable D call. The CDR3 covers 11 residues. Trimming cost V 3 bases and J 8 bases, with 7 bases left between them. The V gene's germline CDR1 is MGHRA and CDR2 YSYEKL.

The genes are TRBV5-5 and TRBJ1-2, with D possibly matching TRBD1 (5 bases). CDR1 is SGHKS, CDR2 YYEKEE, per germline (reference sequence). The CDR3 is 13 residues long. With 1 base removed from V and 3 bases from J, the gap between germline ends came to 7 bases. The CDR3 spells CASSLKGYYGYTF. Written as DNA, the CDR3 is TGTGCCAGCAGCTTGAAGGGGTACTATGGCTACACCTTC.

The gene calls are TRBV7-2 and TRBJ2-7; 9 bases are shared with TRBD2. V lost 6 bases to trimming and J lost 2 bases; unmatched junction nucleotides: 2. CDR3 length: 13 amino acids. Germline assignment: CDR1 SGHTA and CDR2 FQGNSA. The CDR3 DNA is TGTGCCAGCAGGCGGGGGGGAGCCTACGAGCAGTACTTC. Translation: CASRRGGAYEQYF. Based on the CDR3 plus reference TRBV7-2 and TRBJ2-7, the full variable domain is GAGVSQSPSNKVTEKGKDVELRCDPISGHTALYWYRQSLGQGLEFLIYFQGNSAPDKSGLPSDRFSAERTGGSVSTLTIQRTQQEDSAVYLCASRRGGAYEQYFGPGTRLTVT.

The V and J genes are TRBV12-3 or TRBV12-4 and TRBJ2-1; D ambiguous. The CDR3 has 11 residues. Trimming pared 3 bases from V and 10 bases from J, leaving 7 bases between. CDR3 nucleotides: TGTGCCAGCAGTTTCTCCCGGGAGCAGTTCTTC. It codes for CASSFSREQFF.

The V call is TRBV25-1, the J call TRBJ2-2; D remains ambiguous. The CDR3 totals 15 residues. Germline V CDR1 and CDR2: MGHDK, SYGVNS. V lost 2 bases and J 0 bases, leaving 7 bases between the germline ends. For the CDR3, the DNA is TGTGCCAGCAGTGAAACACACGCGAACACCGGGGAGCTGTTTTTT. Its translation is CASSETHANTGELFF.

This clonotype was seen repeatedly, ten times or more. V is TRBV5-1 and J is TRBJ2-1; no reliable D call. Germline CDR1 SGHRS, CDR2 YFSETQ. The CDR3 is made up of 15 amino acids. V shed 3 bases and J shed 2 bases, with 12 bases lying between them. The chain's CDR3 is CASSSEPGPYNEQFF. CDR3 nucleotide sequence: TGCGCCAGCAGCTCGGAACCGGGCCCCTACAATGAGCAGTTCTTC.

The V gene is TRBV20-1, the J gene TRBJ2-1, with D possibly matching TRBD2 (5 bases). This CDR3 comprises 12 residues. CDR1 and CDR2 from the germline V gene are DFQATT and SNEGSKA (reference sequence). Trimming left V 3 bases short and J 8 bases short, with 11 bases between. This chain's CDR3 is CSARPTSDEQFF. The CDR3 DNA is TGCAGTGCTAGGCCCACTAGTGATGAGCAGTTCTTC.

In this sample, this clonotype turned up many times. The J gene is TRBJ2-3, the V gene TRBV27; 10 bases align to TRBD2. The CDR3 has 16 residues. Germline values: CDR1 MNHEY, CDR2 SMNVEV (reference sequence). With V trimmed by 1 base and J by 1 base, 2 bases remained unmatched. CDR3 sequence (DNA): TGTGCCAGCAGTTTATTGCTAGCGGGGGGCACAGATACGCAGTATTTT. This sequence encodes CASSLLLAGGTDTQYF.

Concerning this clonotype itself: The junction departs from germline at one end; a sequencing error may be responsible. This sequence joins TRBV7-7 and TRBJ2-3, with D possibly being TRBD2 (6 bases). This CDR3 region has 17 residues. CDR1 and CDR2 from the germline V gene are SSHAT and FNYEAQ (reference sequence). CDR3 sequence reads: CASSSRGDGEGTDTQYF. CDR3 sequence (DNA): TGTGCTAGCAGCTCCCGCGGGGACGGGGAGGGCACAGATACGCAGTATTTT.

The rearrangement joins TRBV7-9 to TRBJ2-5, with TRBD1 as a possible D gene (6 bases). Germline-derived CDR1 and CDR2 are SEHNR and FQNEAQ (reference sequence). There are 14 residues in the CDR3. Trimming left V 2 bases short and J 2 bases short, with 9 bases between. The DNA of the CDR3 is TGTGCCAGCAGCTTACGGGACATTCAAGAGACCCAGTACTTC. Residues: CASSLRDIQETQYF. The complete variable domain, with remaining parts taken from reference TRBV7-9 and TRBJ2-5, reads DTGVSQNPRHKITKRGQNVTFRCDPISEHNRLYWYRQTLGQGPEFLTYFQNEAQLEKSRLLSDRFSAERPKGSFSTLEIQRTEQGDSAMYLCASSLRDIQETQYFGPGTRLLVL.

This clonotype was seen repeatedly, ten times or more. The rearrangement uses TRBV6-4 and TRBJ2-7, with unresolved D. The CDR3 extends over 12 amino acids. Germline-derived CDR1 and CDR2 are MRHNA and SNTAGT. The ends were cut back, 2 bases at V and 2 bases at J, with 4 bases in the middle. CDR3 nucleotide sequence: TGTGCCAGCAGTGACGGGACCTACGAGCAGTACGTC. It is translated as CASSDGTYEQYV.

The chain combines TRBV19 with TRBJ1-1; D ambiguous. Trimming took off 6 bases at V and 0 bases at J, with 11 bases between the two ends. The CDR3 consists of 14 residues. In germline, CDR1 is LNHDA, CDR2 SQIVND (reference sequence). Here the CDR3 DNA reads TGTGCCAGTAGCTTCGGATTCATGAACACTGAAGCTTTCTTT. Its translation is CASSFGFMNTEAFF.

This clonotype turned up a few times. The V gene is TRBV18, the J gene TRBJ1-1; D uncertain. The CDR3 runs to 18 residues. Trimming removed 3 bases from V and 0 bases from J, with 20 bases in between. The germline gives CDR1 KGHSH, CDR2 LQKENI. The CDR3 reads CASSPLARPTLMNTEAFF. The CDR3 bases are TGTGCCAGCTCACCGTTGGCGCGCCCAACCTTAATGAACACTGAAGCTTTCTTT.

This clonotype was seen at least ten times. The chain recombines TRBV7-2 with TRBJ2-1; D is perhaps TRBD2 (6 bases). The ends were cut back, 5 bases at V and 10 bases at J, with 21 bases in the middle. Looked up from germline, CDR1 is SGHTA and CDR2 is FQGNSA. CDR3 length equals 15 residues. CDR3 amino acids: CASSRGLTVPWEQFF. The CDR3 region has the DNA TGTGCCAGCAGCCGGGGACTCACAGTCCCATGGGAGCAGTTCTTC.